The 28 T cell receptor beta chains presented below share a single source sample, sequenced in a study of cytomegalovirus exposure and HLA in healthy donors. Primers: 60 Vbeta forward and 13 Jbeta reverse. Using immunoSEQ multiplex PCR, the repertoire was profiled, and TCRdb retains in-frame clones only, with some absent. The sample carries some 180,000 clones, roughly four fifths recorded once. Sequenced material: PBMCs. These receptors were obtained from a man in his forties or fifties in good health and CMV-seropositive.

The chain recombines TRBV28 with TRBJ2-2; weak D call: TRBD1 (5 bases). The germline V and J ends were trimmed by 2 bases and 4 bases, with 17 bases remaining between them. Per germline, CDR1 MDHEN and CDR2 SYDVKM. The CDR3 loop spans 17 amino acids. CDR3 protein: CASSLPQGPLSTGELFF. As DNA, the CDR3 is TGTGCCAGCAGTTTACCGCAGGGCCCTCTGAGCACCGGGGAGCTGTTTTTT.

This clone was recorded only once. This sequence joins TRBV10-3 and TRBJ2-5; TRBD2 matches 11 bases. Germline V CDR1 and CDR2: ENHRY, SYGVKD. The V gene end was trimmed by 6 bases and the J gene end by 3 bases; junction bases not matched to a gene: 3. The CDR3 is 14 residues long. As DNA, the CDR3 is TGTGCCATCAGCACTAGCGGGAGAGAAGAGACCCAGTACTTC. Translated: CAISTSGREETQYF.

This clone has just one count. This CDR3 is CASSPRGGNSPLHF. In DNA, the CDR3 is TGTGCCAGCAGTCCCAGGGGCGGTAATTCACCCCTCCACTTT. The chain is built from TRBV6-5 and TRBJ1-6, with a possible D match to TRBD1 (6 bases). The germline V gene has CDR1 MNHEY and CDR2 SVGAGI. The CDR3 totals 14 residues. V was trimmed by 5 bases and J by 6 bases, leaving 11 bases between them.

This clone was recorded once. The chain recombines TRBV7-2 with TRBJ2-1; TRBD2 agrees at 11 bases. J was trimmed by 11 bases and V by 5 bases; bases with no gene match: 14. CDR3 size: 16 residues. Germline V gives CDR1 SGHTA, CDR2 FQGNSA. The CDR3: CASSPTTSGRGGKQFF. The DNA of the CDR3 is TGTGCCAGCAGCCCCACCACTAGCGGGAGAGGAGGGAAGCAGTTCTTC.

The CDR3: CASSTGTGVQETQYF. The CDR3, as DNA: TGTGCCAGCAGCACCGGGACAGGGGTTCAAGAGACCCAGTACTTC. The V call is TRBV4-2, the J call TRBJ2-5; 10 nucleotides agree with TRBD1. The germline CDR1 and CDR2 sequences are LGHNA and YNFKEQ. This CDR3 is built from 15 residues. J was trimmed by 2 bases and V by 5 bases; bases with no gene match: 5.

The V and J genes are TRBV7-8 and TRBJ2-1; tentatively, D is TRBD2 (5 bases). The CDR3 spans 16 residues. CDR1 and CDR2 from the germline V gene are SGHVS and FQNEAQ. V was shortened by 5 bases and J by 2 bases, with 16 bases between the two germline ends. For the CDR3, the DNA is TGTGCCAGCAGCCCGATACCCGGGATAACCTACAATGAGCAGTTCTTC. Its protein is CASSPIPGITYNEQFF. Full variable domain (rest looked up from reference TRBV7-8 and TRBJ2-1): GAGVSQSPRYKVAKRGQDVALRCDPISGHVSLFWYQQALGQGPEFLTYFQNEAQLDKSGLPSDRFFAERPEGSVSTLKIQRTQQEDSAVYLCASSPIPGITYNEQFFGPGTRLTVL.

CDR3 nucleotide sequence: TGTGCCACCAAGCGGGAGGCGAACACCGGGGAGCTGTTTTTT. Amino acids: CATKREANTGELFF. The rearrangement joins TRBV6-4 to TRBJ2-2; 9 bases are a match to TRBD2. The CDR3 spans 14 residues. V shed 10 bases, J shed 0 bases, and the junction held 3 bases outside the gene matches. Germline assignment: CDR1 MRHNA and CDR2 SNTAGT.

This clone was seen only once. This chain joins TRBV19 and TRBJ2-2, with D possibly TRBD2 on 6 matching bases. Trimming removed 3 bases at V and 0 bases at J, with 8 bases between. Germline lookup yields CDR1 LNHDA and CDR2 SQIVND (reference sequence). The CDR3 is made up of 15 amino acids. The chain's CDR3 is CASSMGGANTGELFF. CDR3 DNA sequence: TGTGCCAGTAGTATGGGAGGAGCGAACACCGGGGAGCTGTTTTTT.

This sequence joins TRBV6-1 and TRBJ2-5; TRBD2 is a possible D gene (5 bases). V was shortened by 4 bases and J by 7 bases, with 16 bases between the two germline ends. The CDR3 length is 14 residues. Germline V CDR1 and CDR2: MNHNS, SASEGT. The CDR3 is CASSGTLGAGTQYF. The CDR3 DNA sequence: TGTGCCAGCAGTGGGACCCTAGGCGCGGGGACCCAGTACTTC.

As regards this clone: The junction differs from germline at one of its ends, possibly a read error. This specimen includes other DNA sequences encoding the same CDR3. The chain is built from TRBV5-1 and TRBJ1-1; TRBD1 might be the D (6 bases). The CDR3 is 15 residues long. The germline V gene encodes CDR1 SGHRS and CDR2 YFSETQ. CDR3 sequence reads: CASSAQGGRGTEAFF. The CDR3 DNA is TGTGCCAGCAGCGCCCAAGGGGGAAGGGGCACTGAAGCTTTCTTT.

J is TRBJ2-3 and V is TRBV14; perhaps TRBD2 as D (6 bases). The germline CDR1 and CDR2 sequences are SGHDN and FVKESK. V was shortened by 0 bases and J by 3 bases, with 10 bases between the two germline ends. The CDR3 contains 15 residues. The CDR3: CASSQDGLSTDTQYF. CDR3 nucleotide sequence: TGTGCCAGCAGCCAAGATGGACTATCAACAGATACGCAGTATTTT.

This rearrangement joins TRBV5-1 to TRBJ1-6, with D unclear. The V end lost 0 bases, the J end lost 7 bases, and 8 bases lay between the germline ends. This CDR3 spans 14 amino acids. Per the germline V gene, CDR1 is SGHRS and CDR2 is YFSETQ. CDR3 amino acids: CASSLEQPNSPLHF. As DNA, the CDR3 is TGCGCCAGCAGCTTGGAACAGCCGAATTCACCCCTCCACTTT.

This rearrangement joins TRBV28 to TRBJ2-3; 7 nucleotides align to TRBD2. The junction had 7 bases not matched to a gene; V was cut back by 3 bases and J by 4 bases. Germline CDR1 is MDHEN and CDR2 is SYDVKM. The CDR3 totals 15 residues. The CDR3 sequence is CASSLGRAGPDTQYF. CDR3 in DNA: TGTGCCAGCAGTTTGGGTCGAGCGGGACCAGATACGCAGTATTTT.

The V and J genes are TRBV19 and TRBJ2-7, with D unclear. The CDR3 runs to 13 residues. V lost 4 bases, J lost 2 bases, and 9 bases lay in between. Germline V gene sequence: CDR1 LNHDA, CDR2 SQIVND (reference sequence). CDR3 nucleotides: TGTGCCAGTAGTACACCTCCAGCCTACGAGCAGTACTTC. Its translation: CASSTPPAYEQYF.

This clone appeared once. This chain connects TRBV29-1 to TRBJ2-6, with D maybe TRBD2 (5 bases). Germline loops: CDR1 SQVTM, CDR2 ANQGSEA. Trimming took 4 bases from V and 4 from J, leaving 11 bases between them. This CDR3 has 14 residues. As DNA, the CDR3 is TGCAGCGTTGGTAGCGAGACCGGGGCCAACGTCCTGACTTTC. It specifies CSVGSETGANVLTF. Full variable domain (remainder filled in from reference TRBV29-1 and TRBJ2-6): SAVISQKPSRDICQRGTSLTIQCQVDSQVTMMFWYRQQPGQSLTLIATANQGSEATYESGFVIDKFPISRPNLTFSTLTVSNMSPEDSSIYLCSVGSETGANVLTFGAGSRLTVL.

The chain joins TRBV5-1 to TRBJ2-7, with 13 bases aligning to TRBD2. CDR1 and CDR2 (germline): SGHRS, YFSETQ. This CDR3 contains 17 residues. V trimming: 0 bases; J trimming: 4 bases; junction bases outside the gene matches: 7. Written as DNA, the CDR3 is TGCGCCAGCAGCTTGGGACTAGCGGGGGGCGGTGTTTACGAGCAGTACTTC. It is translated as CASSLGLAGGGVYEQYF.

This chain connects TRBV5-1 to TRBJ1-2, with D possibly TRBD1 on 6 matching bases. The germline V gene has CDR1 SGHRS and CDR2 YFSETQ. The CDR3 loop spans 13 amino acids. Trimming took off 4 bases at V and 6 bases at J, with 13 bases between the two ends. In nucleotides, the CDR3 is TGCGCCAGCAGCCCCGCGGGGGCCAATGGCTACACCTTC. Amino acids: CASSPAGANGYTF.

This clone was observed once. This rearrangement joins TRBV27 to TRBJ1-2; 7 bases line up with TRBD1. Germline trimming cut 9 bases from V and 2 bases from J; bases unmatched to any gene: 6. CDR1 and CDR2 (germline): MNHEY, SMNVEV (reference sequence). CDR3 length: 13 residues. The CDR3 loop reads CASAGTANYGYTF. CDR3 bases: TGTGCCAGTGCCGGGACAGCCAACTATGGCTACACCTTC.

V gene TRBV9 combines with J gene TRBJ2-7; TRBD2 is a possible D gene (7 bases). Germline-derived CDR1 and CDR2 are SGDLS and YYNGEE. Trimming took off 2 bases at V and 4 bases at J, with 13 bases between the two ends. This CDR3 is built from 14 residues. CDR3 in amino acids: CASSVRGGAYEQYF. CDR3 bases: TGTGCCAGCAGCGTGAGGGGGGGGGCGTACGAGCAGTACTTC.

The V and J genes are TRBV10-3 and TRBJ1-1; 9 bases align to TRBD1. Looked up from germline, CDR1 is ENHRY and CDR2 is SYGVKD. The V gene end was trimmed by 2 bases and the J gene end by 5 bases; junction bases not matched to a gene: 0. The CDR3 has 13 amino acids. This CDR3 reads CAISEGQGTEAFF. The DNA for the CDR3 is TGTGCCATCAGTGAGGGACAGGGGACTGAAGCTTTCTTT.

V usage is TRBV18 and J usage is TRBJ1-2; 9 bases map to TRBD1. V dropped 6 bases and J dropped 8; count of bases not matched to a gene: 10. The CDR3 is 14 amino acids. Germline CDR1 is KGHSH and CDR2 is LQKENI. The CDR3 reads CASSPGTGTAGYTF. The CDR3 DNA is TGTGCCAGCTCCCCTGGGACAGGGACTGCCGGCTACACCTTC.

This chain joins TRBV2 and TRBJ1-5, with D unclear. Germline values: CDR1 SNHLY, CDR2 FYNNEI. The CDR3 loop spans 14 amino acids. Trimming cost V 3 bases and J 3 bases, with 9 bases left between them. The CDR3 region is CASSEVQINQPQHF. CDR3 nucleotides: TGTGCCAGCAGTGAGGTACAGATCAATCAGCCCCAGCATTTT.

This rearrangement joins TRBV15 to TRBJ2-3; D is perhaps TRBD1 (7 bases). Trimming took 0 bases from V and 2 from J, leaving 21 bases between them. CDR1 LNHNV and CDR2 YYDKDF come from the germline V gene (reference sequence). The CDR3 contains 19 residues. The CDR3 DNA sequence: TGTGCCACCAGCAGAGATCCTAGCGACTGGACAGGCGACACAGATACGCAGTATTTT. Translating it yields CATSRDPSDWTGDTDTQYF.

The chain joins TRBV6-5 to TRBJ2-7; 9 nucleotides match TRBD2. V shed 8 bases and J 7 bases; nucleotides not matched to a gene: 12. Per the germline V gene, CDR1 is MNHEY and CDR2 is SVGAGI. The CDR3 has 14 residues. The CDR3 here is CASRPSGTFREQYF. The DNA of the CDR3 is TGTGCCAGCCGTCCTAGCGGGACATTCCGGGAGCAGTACTTC.

The rearrangement joins TRBV28 to TRBJ1-2; D may be TRBD1 (6 bases). The V gene lost 9 bases and the J gene lost 0 bases, with 14 bases spanning the gap. CDR1 is MDHEN, CDR2 SYDVKM, per germline. The CDR3 has 14 amino acids. The CDR3 bases are TGTGCCAGTTGGGCGACAGGATCTAACTATGGCTACACCTTC. Its translation is CASWATGSNYGYTF.

This clone was observed once. The V gene is TRBV7-9, the J gene TRBJ2-3, with D perhaps TRBD2 (7 bases). Germline assignment: CDR1 SEHNR and CDR2 FQNEAQ (reference sequence). The length of the CDR3 is 14 residues. Trimming took off 7 bases at V and 4 bases at J, with 15 bases between the two ends. The CDR3 sequence: CASKLAGAADTQYF. CDR3 nucleotide sequence: TGTGCCAGCAAACTCGCGGGGGCGGCAGATACGCAGTATTTT.

This sequence joins TRBV6-6 and TRBJ1-4; D unclear. This CDR3 spans 16 amino acids. V lost 4 bases to trimming and J lost 1 base, with 13 bases between them. CDR1 is MNHNY, CDR2 SVGAGI, per germline (reference sequence). The CDR3 nucleotides are TGTGCCAGCAGTTTAGTCTCCGCGGGAACTAATGAAAAACTGTTTTTT. This sequence encodes CASSLVSAGTNEKLFF.

In this sample, this clone turned up a few times. This chain connects TRBV18 to TRBJ1-2; TRBD1 matches 9 bases. CDR1 is KGHSH, CDR2 LQKENI, per germline. There are 13 residues in the CDR3. With V trimmed by 4 bases and J by 5 bases, 2 bases remained unmatched. CDR3 sequence reads: CASSLGTGYGYTF. CDR3 coding DNA: TGTGCCAGCTCACTCGGGACAGGGTATGGCTACACCTTC.